This paragraph covers one T cell receptor beta chain sequence. Its cognate antigen is unknown. Trimming took 2 bases from V and 0 from J, leaving 8 bases between them. The length of the CDR3 is 16 residues. Germline V lookup: CDR1 MNHEY, CDR2 SMNVEV (reference sequence). The sample comes from a study of T cell responses to AZD1222 COVID-19 vaccine. Across the study: Some second doses came at about 4 weeks and others at about 12 weeks; these were pooled. Notes on the study in general: Variant regions that are unmutated are reportedly the target of nearly half of spike-specific TCRs. Seropositive status at baseline applied to only six AZD1222 recipients.

Profiling relied on immunoSEQ multiplex PCR, and the TCRdb table lists in-frame clones only, not all of them. The sample comprises under 200,000 clones, roughly 90% of which are singletons, and roughly 5.5% rests with the top ten. Material: peripheral blood, obtained on day 0 of AZD1222 vaccination. The receptor's source is an adult in good health. The chain carries TRBV27 and TRBJ1-6; D not resolved. The CDR3 sequence: CASSLNSHSYNSPLHF. The CDR3 coding sequence is TGTGCCAGCAGTTTAAACAGTCACTCCTATAATTCACCCCTCCACTTT.